The 16 T cell receptor beta chains below come from one sample, sequenced in a study of metastatic and nonmetastatic thyroid tumors. TCRdb re-called the PCR reads via MiXCR. The profile shows about 12,000 clones, roughly a third of them singletons. None of the patients had undergone any treatment ahead of thyroid surgery. Input material: tumor tissue. The receptors shown here come from a female donor with papillary thyroid cancer or a benign thyroid nodule (not recorded which). Some clones in this sample may be carry-over from other donors' samples.

The V and J genes are TRBV30 and TRBJ1-1, with D possibly being TRBD1 (6 bases). The V end was cut by 3 bases, the J end by 1 base, with 9 bases between. The CDR3 spans 13 residues. The germline V gene encodes CDR1 GTSNPN and CDR2 SVGIG (reference sequence). This chain's CDR3 is CAWSRDTNTEAFF. CDR3 bases: TGTGCCTGGAGCCGGGACACGAACACTGAAGCTTTCTTT.

This clone came up many times. This chain links TRBV19 with TRBJ2-5; the match to TRBD1 covers 7 bases. The germline CDR1 and CDR2 sequences are LNHDA and SQIVND (reference sequence). The length of the CDR3 is 14 residues. V trimming: 5 bases; J trimming: 5 bases; junction bases outside the gene matches: 8. CDR3 in amino acids: CASSPTGVGETQYF. For the CDR3, the DNA is TGTGCCAGTAGTCCCACAGGGGTGGGGGAGACCCAGTACTTC.

This clone has a count of ten or more. The rearrangement joins TRBV4-3 to TRBJ2-7; 10 nucleotides agree with TRBD2. The V and J ends lost 2 bases and 2 bases, in that order; junction bases with no gene match: 9. The CDR3 length is 17 residues. Per the germline V gene, CDR1 is LGHNA and CDR2 is YSLEER. Here the CDR3 DNA reads TGCGCCAGCAGCCAACTCTCAACTAGCGGGGATACCTACGAGCAGTACTTC. Protein product: CASSQLSTSGDTYEQYF.

This clone was seen a handful of times. This chain joins TRBV25-1 and TRBJ1-2; D uncertain. CDR3 length equals 11 residues. From germline, CDR1 is MGHDK and CDR2 SYGVNS. The ends were cut back, 8 bases at V and 6 bases at J, with 10 bases in the middle. CDR3 coding DNA: TGTGCCAGCGGACTGAGGGATGGCTACACCTTC. It translates to CASGLRDGYTF.

The chain links TRBV11-2 to TRBJ1-6; D gene ambiguous. Germline CDR1 is SGHAT and CDR2 is FQNNGV. This CDR3 is 16 amino acids long. V lost 1 base to trimming and J lost 2 bases, with 9 bases between them. CDR3 loop: CASSLGAAAYNSPLHF. The DNA for the CDR3 is TGTGCCAGCAGCTTAGGGGCAGCCGCCTATAATTCACCCCTCCACTTT.

Sample share makes this clone medium-sized. CDR3 sequence reads: CASSYSGANEQFF. The CDR3 DNA reads TGTGCCAGCAGTTACTCGGGGGCCAATGAGCAGTTCTTC. This chain uses TRBV6-5 with TRBJ2-1; D perhaps matches TRBD1 (6 bases). Trimming removed 0 bases at V and 6 bases at J, with 6 bases between. Germline V lookup: CDR1 MNHEY, CDR2 SVGAGI. This CDR3 spans 13 amino acids.

J is TRBJ1-5 and V is TRBV30, with TRBD1 matching over 11 bases. The CDR3 length is 13 residues. The V and J ends lost 5 bases and 6 bases, in that order; junction bases with no gene match: 3. Germline V CDR1 and CDR2: GTSNPN, SVGIG (reference sequence). The CDR3 region is CAWGQGAGQPQHF. CDR3 in DNA: TGTGCCTGGGGACAGGGGGCTGGTCAGCCCCAGCATTTT. The full variable domain, in which reference TRBV30 and TRBJ1-5 provide the parts outside the CDR3, is SQTIHQWPATLVQPVGSPLSLECTVEGTSNPNLYWYRQAAGRGLQLLFYSVGIGQISSEVPQNLSASRPQDRQFILSSKKLLLSDSGFYLCAWGQGAGQPQHFGDGTRLSIL.

Relative to its sample, this clone is medium-sized. The V call is TRBV19, the J call TRBJ1-5; the D gene is possibly TRBD1 (5 bases). In germline, CDR1 is LNHDA, CDR2 SQIVND (reference sequence). Trimming removed 3 bases from V and 0 bases from J, with 18 bases in between. The CDR3 consists of 18 residues. CDR3 in DNA: TGTGCCAGTAGTATTTTGCGTTCGGGGACTTATAGCAATCAGCCCCAGCATTTT. As protein: CASSILRSGTYSNQPQHF.

This clone was detected once. This chain connects TRBV5-1 to TRBJ2-2, with D perhaps matching TRBD1 (6 bases). The CDR3 has 17 residues. With 3 bases removed from V and 6 bases from J, the gap between germline ends came to 21 bases. In germline, CDR1 is SGHRS, CDR2 YFSETQ. In DNA, the CDR3 is TGCGCCAGCAGCTACCTTCTCAGGGGTGGAAAGGCCGGGGAGCTGTTTTTT. It encodes CASSYLLRGGKAGELFF. The entire variable domain, with the rest obtained from reference TRBV5-1 and TRBJ2-2, is as follows: KAGVTQTPRYLIKTRGQQVTLSCSPISGHRSVSWYQQTPGQGLQFLFEYFSETQRNKGNFPGRFSGRQFSNSRSEMNVSTLELGDSALYLCASSYLLRGGKAGELFFGEGSRLTVL.

Judged by abundance, this clone is medium-sized. V gene TRBV28 combines with J gene TRBJ2-6, with D maybe TRBD1 (5 bases). The V end was cut by 6 bases, the J end by 2 bases, with 11 bases between. From germline, CDR1 is MDHEN and CDR2 SYDVKM. This CDR3 is 15 amino acids long. As DNA, the CDR3 is TGTGCCAGCAGGCGCTCAGGGACTGGGGCCAACGTCCTGACTTTC. It encodes CASRRSGTGANVLTF.

This clone was found many times. The chain's CDR3 is CASSPSPPGTGYNNEQFF. CDR3 DNA sequence: TGTGCCAGCAGCCCCTCCCCTCCCGGGACAGGGTACAACAATGAGCAGTTCTTC. The chain uses TRBV11-2 and TRBJ2-1; 9 nucleotides line up with TRBD1. This CDR3 region has 18 residues. The ends lost 5 bases at V and 5 bases at J; junction bases unmatched: 16. From germline, CDR1 is SGHAT and CDR2 FQNNGV.

In this sample, this clone turned up a few times. A junction boundary mismatches the germline segment, possibly from a read error. This chain uses TRBV10-1 with TRBJ2-7, with D perhaps TRBD2 (7 bases). The CDR3 totals 17 residues. Germline CDR1 is WNHNN and CDR2 is SYGVQD (reference sequence). CDR3 DNA: TGCGCCAGCACCCCGGGGGCAACGGCGGGAGTAGGATACGAGCAGAACTTC. Translation gives CASTPGATAGVGYEQNF.

Comments on this clone: Given a much more abundant clone one base away, this may be a read error. This chain joins TRBV4-1 and TRBJ1-4; D is unresolved. Trimming took 3 bases from V and 4 from J, leaving 15 bases between them. Germline CDR1 MGHRA, CDR2 YSYEKL. The CDR3 spans 16 residues. DNA for the CDR3: TGCGCCAGCAGCCACTCGGACGTTTTTTTTAATGAAAAACTGTTTTTT. Protein: CASSHSDVFFNEKLFF.

This clone was seen ten or more times. The CDR3 DNA sequence: TGCGCCAGCAGCAGCCGTAGGAGGGCCGAGACCCAGTACTTC. Its translation is CASSSRRRAETQYF. This chain joins TRBV5-1 and TRBJ2-5; perhaps TRBD2 as D (6 bases). CDR1 is SGHRS and CDR2 is YFSETQ in the germline V gene. The CDR3 contains 14 residues. V dropped 4 bases and J dropped 5 bases, with 15 bases sitting between them.

This clone was counted between two and nine times. A read error may produce the germline difference seen at one junction end. The chain couples TRBV6-1 to TRBJ1-3; unclear D gene. The CDR3 contains 14 residues. Germline CDR1 and CDR2: MNHNS and SASEGT. The CDR3 region is CASSEQVSGNTIYF. The CDR3 DNA follows: TGTGCCAGCAGTGAGCAAGTCTCTGGAAACACCATATATTTC.

This clone is medium-sized (0.01 to 0.1%) in the sample. The V and J genes are TRBV7-2 and TRBJ1-5; D is perhaps TRBD1 (5 bases). V was clipped by 1 base and J by 3 bases, with 10 bases between them. Germline lookup yields CDR1 SGHTA and CDR2 FQGNSA. This CDR3 comprises 15 residues. CDR3: CASSLVGGFNQPQHF. DNA for the CDR3: TGTGCCAGCAGCTTAGTCGGGGGGTTCAATCAGCCCCAGCATTTT.